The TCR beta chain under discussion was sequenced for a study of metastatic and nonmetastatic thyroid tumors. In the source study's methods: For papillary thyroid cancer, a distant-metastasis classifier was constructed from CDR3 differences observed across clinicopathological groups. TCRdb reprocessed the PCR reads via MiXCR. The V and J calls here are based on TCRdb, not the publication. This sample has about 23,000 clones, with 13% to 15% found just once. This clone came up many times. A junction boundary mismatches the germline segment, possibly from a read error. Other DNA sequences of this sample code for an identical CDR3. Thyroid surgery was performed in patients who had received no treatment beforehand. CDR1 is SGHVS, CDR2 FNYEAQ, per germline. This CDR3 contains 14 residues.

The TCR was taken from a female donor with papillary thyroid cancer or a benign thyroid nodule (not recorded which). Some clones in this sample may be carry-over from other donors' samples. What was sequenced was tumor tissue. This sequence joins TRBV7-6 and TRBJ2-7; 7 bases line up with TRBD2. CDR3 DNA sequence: TGTGCCAGCAGCACTTCCGGGACTACGGACGAGCAATACTTC. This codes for CASSTSGTTDEQYF.